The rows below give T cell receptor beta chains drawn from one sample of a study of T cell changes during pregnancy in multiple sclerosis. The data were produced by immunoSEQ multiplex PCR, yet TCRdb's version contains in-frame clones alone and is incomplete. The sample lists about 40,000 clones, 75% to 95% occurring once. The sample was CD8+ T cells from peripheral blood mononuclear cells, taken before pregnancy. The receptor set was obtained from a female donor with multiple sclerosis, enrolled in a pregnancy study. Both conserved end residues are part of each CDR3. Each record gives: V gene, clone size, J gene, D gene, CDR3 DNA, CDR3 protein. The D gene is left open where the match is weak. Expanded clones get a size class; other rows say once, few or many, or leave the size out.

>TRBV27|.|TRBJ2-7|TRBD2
TGTGCCAGCAGTTCTATTCTAGCGGGAGGGTCCTACGAGCAGTACTTC
CASSSILAGGSYEQYF
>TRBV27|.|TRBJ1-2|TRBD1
TGTGCCAGCAGTACTGACAGGGGGAGAAACTATGGCTACACCTTC
CASSTDRGRNYGYTF
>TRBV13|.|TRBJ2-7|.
TGTGCCAGCAGCTTAGGGACTAGCTACGAGCAGTACTTC
CASSLGTSYEQYF
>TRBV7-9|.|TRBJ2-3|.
TGTGCCAGCAGCTCCACCGGAGATACGCAGTATTTT
CASSSTGDTQYF
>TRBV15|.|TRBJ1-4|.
TGTGCCACCAGCAGAGAAGTATTGACAGATGAAAAACTGTTTTTT
CATSREVLTDEKLFF
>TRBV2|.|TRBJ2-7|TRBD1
TGTGCCAGCACTCGGGTGGGGGGACAGGGGACCCCTTACGAGCAGTACTTC
CASTRVGGQGTPYEQYF
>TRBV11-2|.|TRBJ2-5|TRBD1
TGTGCCAGCAGCTTAGAGACAGGGGGCCAAGAGACCCAGTACTTC
CASSLETGGQETQYF
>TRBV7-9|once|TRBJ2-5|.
TGTGCCAGCAGCCGAGTGGGGGGTTGGGAGACCCAGTACTTC
CASSRVGGWETQYF
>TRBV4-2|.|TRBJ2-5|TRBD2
TGTGCCAGCAGCCAAGATTACGGGAGGCAAGAGACCCAGTACTTC
CASSQDYGRQETQYF
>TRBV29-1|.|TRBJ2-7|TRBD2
TGCAGCGTTGAAGGCGGGCTTAGCGGGATACGTGAGCAGTACTTC
CSVEGGLSGIREQYF
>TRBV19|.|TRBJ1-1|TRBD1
TGTGCCAGTAGGGAGGGACAGGGGTCAGCTTTCTTT
CASREGQGSAFF
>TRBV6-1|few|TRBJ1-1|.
TGTGCCAGCTTATTGAACACTGAAGCTTTCTTT
CASLLNTEAFF
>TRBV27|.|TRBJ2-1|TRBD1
TGTGCCAGCAGCGGGACAGGGTCGACGAATGAGCAGTTCTTC
CASSGTGSTNEQFF
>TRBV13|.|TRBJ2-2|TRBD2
TGTGCCAGCAGCCCCCTGACTAGCGGGATTTATACCGGGGAGCTGTTTTTT
CASSPLTSGIYTGELFF
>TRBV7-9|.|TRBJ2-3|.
TGTGCCAGCAGCTCCCCTCTGAGCGATACGCAGTATTTT
CASSSPLSDTQYF
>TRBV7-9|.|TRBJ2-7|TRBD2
TGTGCCAGCAGCCCCCCGGGGGGAGGCTACGAGCAGTACTTC
CASSPPGGGYEQYF
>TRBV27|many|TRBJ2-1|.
TGTGCCAGCAGTTCAACAGGGAGCTCCTACAATGAGCAGTTCTTC
CASSSTGSSYNEQFF
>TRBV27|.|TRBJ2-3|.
TGTGCCAGCAGTTTAATCGGGAGCGACCTTGGTACGCAGTATTTT
CASSLIGSDLGTQYF
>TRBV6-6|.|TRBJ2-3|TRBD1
TGTGCCAGCAGTTACTCAGGGGGCGATGGCGCAGATACGCAGTATTTT
CASSYSGGDGADTQYF
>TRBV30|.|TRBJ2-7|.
TGTGCCTGGACGGGACTTTTTTCCTACGAGCAGTACTTC
CAWTGLFSYEQYF
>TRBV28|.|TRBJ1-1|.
TGTGCTACAGGGTACACTGAAGCTTTCTTT
CATGYTEAFF
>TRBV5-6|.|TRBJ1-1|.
TGTGCCAGCAGCTGGACAGACACTGAAGCTTTCTTT
CASSWTDTEAFF
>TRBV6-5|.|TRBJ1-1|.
TGTGCCAGCACGGCCGGGATGAACACTGAAGCTTTCTTT
CASTAGMNTEAFF
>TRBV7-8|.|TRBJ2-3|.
TGTGCCAGCAGCCCTAGGACAGATACAGATACGCAGTATTTT
CASSPRTDTDTQYF
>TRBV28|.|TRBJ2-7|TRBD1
TGTGCCACTTCTTACAGGGGAACCTACGAGCAGTACTTC
CATSYRGTYEQYF
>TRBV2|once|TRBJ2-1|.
TGTGCCAGCCCTGAGGGTCCTTCCGGGAGTGACTACAATGAGCAGTTCTTC
CASPEGPSGSDYNEQFF
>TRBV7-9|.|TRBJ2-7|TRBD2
TGTGCCAGCAGCTCCGGACTAGCGGTCTACGAGCAGTACTTC
CASSSGLAVYEQYF
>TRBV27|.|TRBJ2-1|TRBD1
TGTGCCAGCAGGGACAGGGGATACAATGAGCAGTTCTTC
CASRDRGYNEQFF
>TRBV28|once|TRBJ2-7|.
TGTGCCAGCAGTCCAGGCGCATCCTACGAGCAGTACTTC
CASSPGASYEQYF
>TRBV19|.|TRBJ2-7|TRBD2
TGTGCCAGTAGTGCAAGCGGGAGGACTTACGAGCAGTACTTC
CASSASGRTYEQYF
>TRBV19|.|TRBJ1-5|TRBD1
TGTGCCAGTAGTCTTGAAACAGGGGCAAATAGCAATCAGCCCCAGCATTTT
CASSLETGANSNQPQHF
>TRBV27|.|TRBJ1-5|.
TGTGCCAGCAGGGCTTGGGCAGGGAGGGATAATCAGCCCCAGCATTTT
CASRAWAGRDNQPQHF
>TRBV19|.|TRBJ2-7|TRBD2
TGTGCCAGTAGTCCACTAGCGGGATCAGTCGAGCAGTACTTC
CASSPLAGSVEQYF